The 10 T cell receptor beta chains below all came from one sample that was sequenced in a study of blood T cell repertoires in COVID-19. TCRdb's copy holds only in-frame clones and misses some; the assay was immunoSEQ multiplex PCR. The sample records around 40,000 clones, under 85% being singletons. The sequenced material came from peripheral blood. The receptors originated from a woman older than 75 with acute or convalescent COVID-19.

The rearrangement uses TRBV15 and TRBJ2-5; possible D gene TRBD1, 6 bases. The germline V gene has CDR1 LNHNV and CDR2 YYDKDF (reference sequence). V was clipped by 4 bases and J by 4 bases, with 13 bases between them. The CDR3 contains 14 residues. Here the CDR3 DNA reads TGTGCCACCAGCAAACTACAGGGACCAGAGACCCAGTACTTC. Its protein is CATSKLQGPETQYF.

As regards this clone: The sample carries other DNA sequences with the same CDR3. The chain links TRBV5-1 to TRBJ1-2; 7 bases map to TRBD1. The CDR3 runs to 14 residues. Germline CDR1 reads SGHRS; CDR2 reads YFSETQ. J was trimmed by 4 bases and V by 0 bases; bases with no gene match: 3. CDR3 region: CASSLGQGGYGYTF. CDR3 coding DNA: TGCGCCAGCAGCTTGGGACAGGGAGGCTATGGCTACACCTTC.

The genes are TRBV2 and TRBJ1-2; D is perhaps TRBD1 (5 bases). Germline V lookup: CDR1 SNHLY, CDR2 FYNNEI. The germline V and J ends were trimmed by 9 bases and 5 bases, with 22 bases remaining between them. This CDR3 has 15 amino acids. CDR3 residues: CARKVDPRGGYGYTF. CDR3 DNA: TGTGCCAGGAAGGTGGATCCGCGGGGGGGGTATGGCTACACCTTC. The whole variable domain, remainder taken from reference TRBV2 and TRBJ1-2, is EPEVTQTPSHQVTQMGQEVILRCVPISNHLYFYWYRQILGQKVEFLVSFYNNEISEKSEIFDDQFSVERPDGSNFTLKIRSTKLEDSAMYFCARKVDPRGGYGYTFGSGTRLTVV.

The chain couples TRBV13 to TRBJ1-1; 7 nucleotides match TRBD1. V dropped 5 bases and J dropped 6; count of bases not matched to a gene: 9. CDR3 size: 14 residues. Germline V gene sequence: CDR1 PRHDT, CDR2 FYEKMQ (reference sequence). Written as DNA, the CDR3 is TGTGCCAGCAGCGGAGGGGACAGAATCGCTGAAGCTTTCTTT. Protein sequence: CASSGGDRIAEAFF.

Only a few counts were recorded for this clone. This chain joins TRBV2 and TRBJ1-5; D unclear. The V and J ends lost 4 bases and 4 bases respectively, with 8 bases between them. Germline CDR1 and CDR2: SNHLY and FYNNEI. The CDR3 is made up of 13 amino acids. CDR3 sequence: CASSVVENQPQHF. CDR3 nucleotide sequence: TGTGCCAGCAGTGTCGTAGAAAATCAGCCCCAGCATTTT.

This chain joins TRBV11-3 and TRBJ1-3; D perhaps matches TRBD1 (5 bases). The ends were cut back, 5 bases at V and 3 bases at J, with 11 bases in the middle. The CDR3 extends over 14 amino acids. Germline V gene sequence: CDR1 SGHNT, CDR2 YENEEA. In DNA form, the CDR3 reads TGTGCCAGCAGCCCCGGGGACTATGGAAACACCATATATTTT. Translating gives CASSPGDYGNTIYF.

J is TRBJ1-1 and V is TRBV3-1 (or the pseudogene TRBV3-2), with D possibly matching TRBD1 (5 bases). CDR1 and CDR2 (germline): LGHDT, YNNKEL (reference sequence). The CDR3 spans 12 residues. V lost 1 base to trimming and J lost 10 bases, with 10 bases between them. CDR3: CASSQGGGGAFF. For the CDR3, the DNA is TGTGCCAGCAGCCAAGGTGGCGGGGGAGCTTTCTTT.

This clone has a handful of counts. V is TRBV7-2 and J is TRBJ1-2; TRBD1 might be the D (6 bases). V gave up 5 bases and J gave up 2 bases, with 15 bases separating them. CDR3 length: 15 amino acids. CDR1 SGHTA and CDR2 FQGNSA come from the germline V gene. CDR3 region: CASSATGTLNYGYTF. CDR3 sequence (DNA): TGTGCCAGCAGCGCAACCGGGACACTAAACTATGGCTACACCTTC.

The J gene is TRBJ1-2, the V gene TRBV28; 7 bases align to TRBD1. This CDR3 has 15 residues. Germline-derived CDR1 and CDR2 are MDHEN and SYDVKM. V was pared by 2 bases and J by 4 bases, with 7 bases of the junction left unmatched. CDR3 amino acids: CASSLPEGAGYGYTF. CDR3 sequence (DNA): TGTGCCAGCAGTTTACCCGAGGGGGCAGGCTATGGCTACACCTTC.

This clone was observed a few times. DNA for the CDR3: TGTGCCAGCAGCCAAGAACAGCGGCGGGCTAGCGGGAGAAGCACAGATACGCAGTATTTT. It yields the protein CASSQEQRRASGRSTDTQYF. This chain links TRBV4-2 with TRBJ2-3, with 10 bases identical to TRBD2. Trimming cost V 0 bases and J 0 bases; bases outside gene matches: 12. The CDR3 contains 20 residues. Germline V gene lookup returns CDR1 LGHNA and CDR2 YNFKEQ.